The entry that follows covers one T cell receptor beta chain sequence. Its antigen is currently unknown. Trimming removed 6 bases from V and 3 bases from J, with 12 bases in between. Germline assignment: CDR1 MNHEY and CDR2 SVGEGT. The CDR3 extends over 14 amino acids. TCRdb reprocessed the RT-PCR reads with MiXCR, giving one entry per CDR3 protein. This repertoire shows around 540,000 distinct CDR3 sequences, 12% found once; its top ten account for about a tenth. The sample is drawn from a study of response to subunit inactivated influenza vaccine. Broader study findings: Each seasonal influenza vaccination, the authors suggested, recruits few new T cells.

This TCR was sampled from a man between 50 and 59 years old who received an inactivated influenza vaccine. This sample comprised PBMCs from blood, obtained on the day of vaccination. The chain uses TRBV6-2 or TRBV6-3 and TRBJ2-1; the D gene is possibly TRBD2 (6 bases). CDR3 sequence reads: CASSVAEYYNEQFF. The CDR3 nucleotides are TGTGCCAGCAGCGTAGCGGAGTACTACAATGAGCAGTTCTTC.